The 9 T cell receptor beta chains below come from one sample, sequenced in a study of blood T cells in healthy people across ages. A sample-barcoded 5' primer and a J-beta primer mix were used in a second PCR of roughly 6 to 11 cycles. TCRdb passed the 5' RACE reads through MiXCR, listing each CDR3 protein once. The sample shows 600,000 to 1,000,000 distinct CDR3 sequences, roughly 50% of them seen only once. The sequencing input was blood. Receptors were obtained from a man aged 25-40 years in good health.

The rearrangement uses TRBV20-1 and TRBJ1-5; 9 nucleotides line up with TRBD1. Germline V gene sequence: CDR1 DFQATT, CDR2 SNEGSKA (reference sequence). The V gene end was trimmed by 6 bases and the J gene end by 5 bases; junction bases not matched to a gene: 8. The CDR3 loop spans 14 amino acids. CDR3: CSAWTGETYQPQHF. The DNA of the CDR3 is TGCAGTGCCTGGACAGGGGAGACCTATCAGCCCCAGCATTTT.

The V and J genes are TRBV7-8 and TRBJ2-3; TRBD2 agrees at 8 bases. CDR3 length: 18 residues. CDR1 SGHVS and CDR2 FQNEAQ come from the germline V gene. J gave up 1 base and V 3 bases, and 12 bases lay outside the gene matches. The CDR3, as DNA: TGTGCCAGCAGCTTTCCGGGACTAGGGCCGATCGGCACAGATACGCAGTATTTT. Its translation: CASSFPGLGPIGTDTQYF.

The chain recombines TRBV7-9 with TRBJ2-1, with D unclear. Trimming shortened V by 6 bases and J by 7 bases, and 10 bases separated the two germline ends. CDR1 is SEHNR and CDR2 is FQNEAQ in the germline V gene (reference sequence). The length of the CDR3 is 12 residues. Written as DNA, the CDR3 is TGTGCCAGCAGTCTAGGTGAGAATGAGCAGTTCTTC. This gives the protein CASSLGENEQFF.

This clonotype has only a few counts. The CDR3 loop is CSAYRTGLVEQFF. Here the CDR3 DNA reads TGCAGTGCTTATCGGACAGGGCTAGTTGAGCAGTTCTTC. The chain recombines TRBV20-1 with TRBJ2-1, with 8 bases identical to TRBD1. The junction had 9 bases not matched to a gene; V was cut back by 5 bases and J by 9 bases. Germline CDR1 DFQATT, CDR2 SNEGSKA (reference sequence). CDR3 length: 13 amino acids.

This clonotype was counted a few times. The chain joins TRBV29-1 to TRBJ2-3, with D perhaps matching TRBD1 (5 bases). The V and J ends lost 1 base and 3 bases respectively, with 8 bases between them. The CDR3 totals 13 residues. Germline values: CDR1 SQVTM, CDR2 ANQGSEA. For the CDR3, the DNA is TGCAGCGTTGAAGGACAGTCAACAGATACGCAGTATTTT. It is translated as CSVEGQSTDTQYF.

The J gene is TRBJ2-5, the V gene TRBV10-3; 7 nucleotides align to TRBD2. The end of the DNA fits TRBJ2-7 better, so the J call may be wrong. The CDR3 has 14 residues. From germline, CDR1 is ENHRY and CDR2 SYGVKD. This chain's CDR3 is CAISTGTTTYEQYF. CDR3 DNA: TGTGCCATCAGCACCGGGACTACCACCTACGAGCAGTACTTC.

The chain links TRBV2 to TRBJ2-1; D remains ambiguous. The length of the CDR3 is 15 residues. Germline lookup yields CDR1 SNHLY and CDR2 FYNNEI. V lost 2 bases, J lost 6 bases, and 14 bases lay in between. The CDR3 spells CASSEMAHPGNEQFF. The CDR3 DNA follows: TGTGCCAGCAGTGAAATGGCCCACCCCGGCAATGAGCAGTTCTTC.

V usage is TRBV12-3 or TRBV12-4 and J usage is TRBJ2-6; tentatively, D is TRBD1 (6 bases). This CDR3 has 17 amino acids. Between the trimmed V and J ends, which lost 5 bases and 4 bases, there was a span of 18 bases. In DNA, the CDR3 is TGTGCCAGCAGTCCGAATCTCCCAGGGGTAGGGGCCAACGTCCTGACTTTC. It translates to CASSPNLPGVGANVLTF.

As concerns this clonotype: The germline gene is not matched at one end of the junction; a read error may be the cause. V is TRBV7-9 and J is TRBJ2-1; tentative D call: TRBD1 (6 bases). This CDR3 is 11 amino acids long. Germline-derived CDR1 and CDR2 are SEHNR and FQNEAQ (reference sequence). CDR3 DNA sequence: TGTTCCAGCAGCCCAGGGGTTGAGCAGTTCTTC. Translation: CSSSPGVEQFF.